The present TCR beta chain was sequenced within a study of cytomegalovirus exposure and HLA in healthy donors. Study-wide background: Genotyping showed around 80% of roughly 400 donors falling in the Caucasian-associated ancestry cluster. Points from the study as a whole: As a later analysis showed, a missense DCLRE1C variant was linked to trimming of TCR beta V- and J-genes.

This CDR3 is built from 13 residues. Trimming cost V 0 bases and J 7 bases, with 10 bases left between them. The germline V gene encodes CDR1 SGHVS and CDR2 FQNEAQ. Everyone who donated was a healthy bone marrow donor. On this clone itself: Its target is unknown.

The PCR ran on 60 Vbeta and 13 Jbeta primers. Original handling: As a later analysis found, there were 80 million to 90 million unique TCR beta chains, of which 8.5 million to 13 million were shared. This table comes from immunoSEQ multiplex PCR, and its TCRdb copy is limited to in-frame clones, with some not included. The V and J calls and clone size come from that table; D and trimming were worked out from the DNA. The profile shows some 62,000 clones, around 87% of them singletons. This chain uses TRBV7-8 with TRBJ2-7, with a possible D match to TRBD2 (5 bases). The sample taken for sequencing was PBMCs. The clonotype comes from a man in his late teens or twenties in good health and CMV-seronegative. CDR3 residues: CASSLALAREQYF. CDR3 coding DNA: TGTGCCAGCAGCTTAGCCCTAGCTAGGGAGCAGTACTTC.